The clone carrying this TCR beta chain was recorded a few times. This sample was included in a study of patients and donors after allogeneic stem cell transplantation. Using its own MiXCR run on the RT-PCR reads, TCRdb lists one record per CDR3 protein. This repertoire shows 30,000 to 40,000 distinct CDR3 sequences, around 40% found once; its top ten account for 76%. Sequencing was done on a sample of blood, either unsorted or a sorted T cell fraction (not recorded which). This TCR was sampled from a human donor who was either an allogeneic HSCT recipient or a stem cell or donor lymphocyte infusion donor (not recorded which). It is not recorded whose cells these are; they may come from a transplant donor.

The CDR3 DNA is TGCAGCGTTGAAGAGCCGGAGGGGGCCGACTACACCTTC. It codes for CSVEEPEGADYTF. The chain has TRBV29-1 and TRBJ1-2; 7 bases are shared with TRBD1. V was pared by 0 bases and J by 10 bases, with 8 bases of the junction left unmatched. Germline V CDR1 and CDR2: SQVTM, ANQGSEA. The CDR3 consists of 13 residues.